This T cell receptor beta chain comes out of a study of vaccination effects on CD4 cells after COVID-19. Overall study findings and caveats: The vaccine-induced clones of healthy vaccinees included only 1 of 255 that cross-reacted with common cold coronaviruses. After vaccination, at late timepoints, clones induced by infection and by vaccine contracted markedly.

Profiled with immunoSEQ multiplex PCR; TCRdb holds only in-frame clones, not every one. The table lists 62,000 or so clones, over 70% of them singletons. Ahead of sequencing, the ViraFEST assay grew antigen-specific CD4+ T cells using viral peptide pools. The culture ran for nine to eleven days, and then CD4+ T cells were isolated. Neither prior SARS-CoV-2 infection nor positive nucleocapsid antibodies were present in the vaccine recipients. Every well housed around 2.1 million PBMC, which grew in culture alongside 10 IU/ml IL-2 and 8.5 to 10 ug/ml peptides. Worth noting for this clone: Its cognate antigen is unknown.

This CDR3 region has 14 residues. V dropped 3 bases and J dropped 1 base, with 9 bases sitting between them. CDR1 is LNHDA and CDR2 is SQIVND in the germline V gene (reference sequence). The origin of this receptor is a human donor who received a COVID-19 vaccine. V is TRBV19 and J is TRBJ2-5; D gene ambiguous. Sample: CD4+ T cells from PBMCs cultured with SARS-CoV-2 spike peptides, taken before COVID-19 vaccination. In DNA form, the CDR3 reads TGTGCCAGTAGTATGCTTGGTAGCCAAGAGACCCAGTACTTC. Translation: CASSMLGSQETQYF.